A single sample is the source of the 20 T cell receptor beta chains below, sequenced in a study of T-cell memory formation after mild COVID-19. In TCRdb, the 5' RACE reads were re-called with MiXCR into one record per CDR3 protein. The sample carries 250,000 or so distinct CDR3 sequences, roughly a tenth recorded once. Sequenced input: PBMCs or a T cell subset sorted from them (not recorded which). These receptors all stem from a man aged 18-30 years who had mild COVID-19 (a few samples of this study predate the infection). Cell type and time point are not known.

The chain uses TRBV10-3 and TRBJ1-2; no definite D call. The CDR3 is made up of 14 amino acids. Trimming pared 7 bases from V and 0 bases from J, leaving 12 bases between. Germline V CDR1 and CDR2: ENHRY, SYGVKD. The CDR3 nucleotides read TGTGCCATCACTCGGTCCCTAGCTAACTATGGCTACACCTTC. Its translation is CAITRSLANYGYTF.

The rearrangement links TRBV15 to TRBJ2-5; D unclear. V lost 0 bases and J 5 bases, leaving 19 bases between the germline ends. CDR1 and CDR2 (germline): LNHNV, YYDKDF (reference sequence). CDR3 length: 17 residues. The CDR3 bases are TGTGCCACCAGCAGAGATCCCCCCAGGACCACCGGGGAGACCCAGTACTTC. This gives the protein CATSRDPPRTTGETQYF.

This chain joins TRBV4-1 and TRBJ2-5, with unresolved D. Germline lookup yields CDR1 MGHRA and CDR2 YSYEKL. The V end lost 2 bases, the J end lost 4 bases, and 8 bases lay between the germline ends. There are 13 residues in the CDR3. CDR3 region: CASSQREGETQYF. The CDR3 DNA reads TGCGCCAGCAGCCAAAGGGAAGGAGAGACCCAGTACTTC.

This chain links TRBV4-3 with TRBJ2-3, with TRBD2 identical over 8 bases. Germline lookup yields CDR1 LGHNA and CDR2 YSLEER. This CDR3 spans 17 amino acids. After removal of 0 bases from V and 5 bases from J, the junction contained 10 bases not matched to a gene. The CDR3: CASSQERQLAALDTQYF. CDR3 in DNA: TGCGCCAGCAGCCAAGAACGACAACTAGCGGCTTTAGATACGCAGTATTTT.

This clonotype was found a few times. CDR3 region: CSGRALEDTQYF. The CDR3 region has the DNA TGCAGCGGAAGGGCCCTAGAGGATACGCAGTATTTT. The rearrangement uses TRBV29-1 and TRBJ2-3; D not resolved. This CDR3 is 12 amino acids long. V was cut by 7 bases and J by 6 bases, with 14 bases left in between. CDR1 SQVTM and CDR2 ANQGSEA come from the germline V gene.

The rearrangement uses TRBV20-1 and TRBJ2-1, with D perhaps assigned TRBD1 or TRBD2 (5 bases each). CDR1 is DFQATT, CDR2 SNEGSKA, per germline (reference sequence). The CDR3 length is 15 residues. V lost 5 bases and J 6 bases, leaving 20 bases between the germline ends. The CDR3 loop is CSAPRVGESGNEQFF. The CDR3 DNA reads as TGCAGTGCTCCCAGGGTGGGGGAGTCGGGCAATGAGCAGTTCTTC.

This clonotype was detected many times. This chain joins TRBV27 and TRBJ2-7, with D perhaps TRBD1 or TRBD2 (6 bases each). There are 17 residues in the CDR3. V was trimmed by 4 bases and J by 9 bases, leaving 28 bases between them. Germline V gene lookup returns CDR1 MNHEY and CDR2 SMNVEV (reference sequence). Here the CDR3 DNA reads TGTGCCAGCAGTTCTTTGGTGGGGGGCTACCATACCACCCGGCAGTACTTC. Translating gives CASSSLVGGYHTTRQYF.

The chain couples TRBV5-1 to TRBJ1-2; D call uncertain. Germline CDR1 SGHRS, CDR2 YFSETQ. The V end was cut by 4 bases, the J end by 2 bases, with 18 bases between. There are 16 residues in the CDR3. The CDR3 region is CASSQAPQSTNYGYTF. In nucleotides, the CDR3 is TGCGCCAGCAGCCAAGCCCCCCAGAGCACGAACTATGGCTACACCTTC.

This clonotype was seen a handful of times. The junction shows a germline mismatch at one end, possibly a read error. The J gene is TRBJ2-1, the V gene TRBV19; D possibly corresponds to TRBD2 (6 bases). This CDR3 is 17 amino acids long. Germline CDR1 and CDR2: LNHDA and SQIVND (reference sequence). CDR3 amino acids: CASSPLGPEPPGLRRLF. In DNA, the CDR3 is TGTGCCAGTAGCCCATTGGGACCCGAACCCCCTGGACTACGGAGACTCTTC.

At least ten counts were recorded for this clonotype. The chain has TRBV7-8 and TRBJ2-3, with D perhaps matching TRBD1 (5 bases). The CDR3 loop spans 15 amino acids. V lost 5 bases, J lost 2 bases, and 14 bases lay in between. Germline assignment: CDR1 SGHVS and CDR2 FQNEAQ. The CDR3 region has the DNA TGTGCCAGCAGCGCCTTGACGACAGCCACAGATACGCAGTATTTT. This sequence encodes CASSALTTATDTQYF.

This clonotype came up many times. The V call is TRBV15, the J call TRBJ2-1; possible D gene TRBD1, 6 bases. The CDR3 contains 13 residues. V lost 4 bases and J lost 10, with 14 bases in between. Germline V gene sequence: CDR1 LNHNV, CDR2 YYDKDF (reference sequence). The DNA of the CDR3 is TGTGCCACCAGCACAGACAGGACCGGGGAGCAGTTCTTC. Residues: CATSTDRTGEQFF.

J is TRBJ1-1 and V is TRBV4-3; the D is unclear. The V gene lost 1 base and the J gene lost 4 bases, with 10 bases spanning the gap. The germline V gene encodes CDR1 LGHNA and CDR2 YSLEER. This CDR3 spans 14 amino acids. The CDR3 is CASSQAAVGTEAFF. The CDR3 bases are TGCGCCAGCAGCCAAGCTGCGGTGGGCACTGAAGCTTTCTTT.

The CDR3 bases are TGTGCCAGCAGCTTGGTACAGGGTCAGACAGATACGCAGTATTTT. It specifies CASSLVQGQTDTQYF. The chain is built from TRBV5-5 and TRBJ2-3; D might be TRBD1 (6 bases). The germline CDR1 and CDR2 sequences are SGHKS and YYEKEE (reference sequence). CDR3 length: 15 amino acids. The V and J ends lost 0 bases and 3 bases respectively, with 11 bases between them.

This clonotype was counted only a few times. The chain uses TRBV6-2 or TRBV6-3 and TRBJ1-2; 7 positions match TRBD1. V lost 5 bases and J lost 8; bases outside the gene matches: 8. Looked up from germline, CDR1 is MNHEY and CDR2 is SVGEGT. The CDR3 consists of 13 residues. CDR3 loop: CASSPRQGEGYTF. The CDR3 coding sequence is TGTGCCAGCAGTCCTAGACAGGGTGAAGGCTACACCTTC.

The chain employs TRBV29-1 and TRBJ1-2; unclear D gene. Trimming took off 3 bases at V and 4 bases at J, with 6 bases between the two ends. CDR3 length equals 11 residues. Per the germline V gene, CDR1 is SQVTM and CDR2 is ANQGSEA. CDR3 coding DNA: TGCAGCGTTGATGCGGGCTATGGCTACACCTTC. Translating it yields CSVDAGYGYTF. Full variable domain (outside the CDR3, taken from reference TRBV29-1 and TRBJ1-2): SAVISQKPSRDICQRGTSLTIQCQVDSQVTMMFWYRQQPGQSLTLIATANQGSEATYESGFVIDKFPISRPNLTFSTLTVSNMSPEDSSIYLCSVDAGYGYTFGSGTRLTVV.

A few counts support this clonotype. The chain is built from TRBV5-6 and TRBJ2-3; 8 bases agree with TRBD2. The CDR3 covers 17 residues. The ends lost 7 bases at V and 4 bases at J; junction bases unmatched: 17. CDR1 is SGHDT and CDR2 is YYEEEE in the germline V gene. This CDR3 reads CASAGASGYPVADTQYF. The CDR3 nucleotides read TGTGCCAGCGCCGGGGCTAGCGGGTACCCCGTGGCAGATACGCAGTATTTT.

The J gene is TRBJ1-2, the V gene TRBV11-2; possibly TRBD1 for D (5 bases). CDR3 length: 15 residues. Trimming shortened V by 6 bases and J by 2 bases, and 16 bases separated the two germline ends. The V gene's germline CDR1 is SGHAT and CDR2 FQNNGV. The CDR3 bases are TGTGCCAGCAGGCGACCAGGGAGGATAAACTATGGCTACACCTTC. It specifies CASRRPGRINYGYTF.

This clonotype appeared a few times. The genes are TRBV20-1 and TRBJ1-2; weak D call: TRBD1 (6 bases). V was trimmed by 4 bases and J by 4 bases, leaving 16 bases between them. The CDR3 has 14 amino acids. The V gene's germline CDR1 is DFQATT and CDR2 SNEGSKA (reference sequence). DNA for the CDR3: TGCAGTGCTATTATCCGGGACAAAGGCTATGGCTACACCTTC. This codes for CSAIIRDKGYGYTF.

This clonotype was found a few times. This chain links TRBV5-1 with TRBJ1-2, with TRBD1 identical over 9 bases. Germline CDR1 is SGHRS and CDR2 is YFSETQ. V was clipped by 0 bases and J by 4 bases; unmatched bases: 1. This CDR3 region has 14 residues. This CDR3 reads CASSLGTGVYGYTF. CDR3 nucleotides: TGCGCCAGCAGCTTGGGGACAGGGGTCTATGGCTACACCTTC.

V gene TRBV6-5 combines with J gene TRBJ2-1, with D hard to call. V was pared by 6 bases and J by 10 bases, with 10 bases between. Germline V gene sequence: CDR1 MNHEY, CDR2 SVGAGI. The CDR3 loop spans 11 amino acids. This chain's CDR3 is CASRWSTEQFF. In DNA, the CDR3 is TGTGCCAGCAGGTGGTCGACCGAGCAGTTCTTC.